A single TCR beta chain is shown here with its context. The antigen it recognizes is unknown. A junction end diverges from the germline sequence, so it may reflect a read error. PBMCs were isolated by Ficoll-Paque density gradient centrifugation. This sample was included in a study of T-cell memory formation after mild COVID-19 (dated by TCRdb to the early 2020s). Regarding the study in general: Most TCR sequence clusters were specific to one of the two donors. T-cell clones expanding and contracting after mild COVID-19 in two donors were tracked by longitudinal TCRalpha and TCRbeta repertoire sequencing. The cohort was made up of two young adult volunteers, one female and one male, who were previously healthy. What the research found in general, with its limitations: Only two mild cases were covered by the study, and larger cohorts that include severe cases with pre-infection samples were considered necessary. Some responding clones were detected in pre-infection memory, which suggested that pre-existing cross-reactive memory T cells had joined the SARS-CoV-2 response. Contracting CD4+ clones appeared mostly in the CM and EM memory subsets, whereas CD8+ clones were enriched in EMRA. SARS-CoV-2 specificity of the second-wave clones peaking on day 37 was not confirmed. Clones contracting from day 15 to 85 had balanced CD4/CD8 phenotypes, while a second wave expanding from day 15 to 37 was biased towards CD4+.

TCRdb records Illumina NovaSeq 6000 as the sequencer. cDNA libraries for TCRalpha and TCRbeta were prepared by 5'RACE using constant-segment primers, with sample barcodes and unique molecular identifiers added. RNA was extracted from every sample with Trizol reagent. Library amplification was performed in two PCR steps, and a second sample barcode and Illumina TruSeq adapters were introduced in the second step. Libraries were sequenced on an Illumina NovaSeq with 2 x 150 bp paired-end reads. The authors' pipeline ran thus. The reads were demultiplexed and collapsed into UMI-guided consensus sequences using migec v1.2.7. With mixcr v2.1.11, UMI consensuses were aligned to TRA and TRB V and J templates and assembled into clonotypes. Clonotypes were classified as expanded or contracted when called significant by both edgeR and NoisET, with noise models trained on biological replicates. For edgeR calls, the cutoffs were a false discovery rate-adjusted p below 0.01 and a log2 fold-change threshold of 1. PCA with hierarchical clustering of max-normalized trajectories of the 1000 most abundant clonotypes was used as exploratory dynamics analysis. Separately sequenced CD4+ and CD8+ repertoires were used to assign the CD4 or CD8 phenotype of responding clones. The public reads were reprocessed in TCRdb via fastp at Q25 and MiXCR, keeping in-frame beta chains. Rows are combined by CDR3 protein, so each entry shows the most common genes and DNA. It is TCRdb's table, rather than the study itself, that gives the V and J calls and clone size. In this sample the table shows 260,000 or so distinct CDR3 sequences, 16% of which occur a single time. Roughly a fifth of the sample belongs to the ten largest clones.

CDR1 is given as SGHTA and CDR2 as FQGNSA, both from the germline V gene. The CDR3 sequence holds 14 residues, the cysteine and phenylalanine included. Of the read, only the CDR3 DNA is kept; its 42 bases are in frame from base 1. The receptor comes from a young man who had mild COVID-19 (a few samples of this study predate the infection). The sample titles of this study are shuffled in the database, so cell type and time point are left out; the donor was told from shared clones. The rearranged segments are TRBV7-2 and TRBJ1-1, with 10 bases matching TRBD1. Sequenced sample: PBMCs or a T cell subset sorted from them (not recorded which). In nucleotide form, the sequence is TGTGCCAGCAGCAGGAGAGACAGGGGGCAGTTGTTTGGGTTT. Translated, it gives CASSRRDRGQLFGF. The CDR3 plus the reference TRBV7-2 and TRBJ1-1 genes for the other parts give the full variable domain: GAGVSQSPSNKVTEKGKDVELRCDPISGHTALYWYRQSLGQGLEFLIYFQGNSAPDKSGLPSDRFSAERTGGSVSTLTIQRTQQEDSAVYLCASSRRDRGQLFGFGQGTRLTVV.